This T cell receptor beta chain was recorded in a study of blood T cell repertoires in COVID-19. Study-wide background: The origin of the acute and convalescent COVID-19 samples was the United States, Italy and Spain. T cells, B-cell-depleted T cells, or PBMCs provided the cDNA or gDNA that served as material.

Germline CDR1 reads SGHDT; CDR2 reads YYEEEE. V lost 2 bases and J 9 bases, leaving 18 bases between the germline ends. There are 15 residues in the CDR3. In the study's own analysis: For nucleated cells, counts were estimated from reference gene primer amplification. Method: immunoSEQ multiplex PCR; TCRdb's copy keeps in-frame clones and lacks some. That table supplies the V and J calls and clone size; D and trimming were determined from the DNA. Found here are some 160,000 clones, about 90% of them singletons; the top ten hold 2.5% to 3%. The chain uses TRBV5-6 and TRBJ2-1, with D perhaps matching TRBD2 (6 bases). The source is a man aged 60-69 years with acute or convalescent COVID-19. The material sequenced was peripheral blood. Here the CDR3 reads CASSLGGVGRSEQFF. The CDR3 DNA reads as TGTGCCAGCAGCTTAGGCGGGGTAGGGAGGAGTGAGCAGTTCTTC.